The 32 T cell receptor beta chains presented below share a single source sample, sequenced in a study of T-cell memory formation after mild COVID-19. In TCRdb, the 5' RACE reads were re-called with MiXCR into one record per CDR3 protein. The sample lists 540,000 or so distinct CDR3 sequences, roughly 22% seen once, with roughly an eighth in the top ten. The sample was PBMCs or a T cell subset sorted from them (not recorded which). These receptors were obtained from an adult woman who had mild COVID-19 (a few samples of this study predate the infection). Cell type and time point are not known.

This clonotype turned up a few times. The chain joins TRBV5-1 to TRBJ2-3; unclear D gene. The germline V gene encodes CDR1 SGHRS and CDR2 YFSETQ. V was clipped by 5 bases and J by 6 bases, with 7 bases between them. CDR3 length: 11 residues. The chain's CDR3 is CASSYRDTQYF. CDR3 nucleotides: TGCGCCAGCAGTTATAGGGATACGCAGTATTTT. The full variable domain, rest sourced from reference TRBV5-1 and TRBJ2-3, is KAGVTQTPRYLIKTRGQQVTLSCSPISGHRSVSWYQQTPGQGLQFLFEYFSETQRNKGNFPGRFSGRQFSNSRSEMNVSTLELGDSALYLCASSYRDTQYFGPGTRLTVL.

The sample holds a few counts of this clonotype. The chain uses TRBV4-3 and TRBJ2-3; 7 nucleotides line up with TRBD1. The CDR3 sequence is 15 residues long. V was clipped by 0 bases and J by 6 bases; unmatched bases: 6. Germline V gene lookup returns CDR1 LGHNA and CDR2 YSLEER. This CDR3 is CASSQDRRGLDTQYF. CDR3 bases: TGCGCCAGCAGCCAAGATCGAAGGGGGCTCGATACGCAGTATTTT.

V gene TRBV12-3 or TRBV12-4 combines with J gene TRBJ2-7; maybe TRBD1 (6 bases). The V end was cut by 2 bases, the J end by 5 bases, with 10 bases between. The CDR3 runs 13 residues. DNA for the CDR3: TGTGCCAGCAGTTTAACAGGGCCGGACGAGCAGTACTTC. Translation: CASSLTGPDEQYF.

This clonotype was recorded only once. The rearrangement joins TRBV12-3 or TRBV12-4 to TRBJ1-2; 8 positions match TRBD1. The CDR3 runs 15 residues. V gave up 11 bases and J gave up 4 bases; unmatched junction bases: 15. CDR3 DNA: TGTGCCTCACAGGGGCAGGGGGCCGTCGGCTATGGCTACACCTTC. Its translation: CASQGQGAVGYGYTF.

This sequence joins TRBV12-3 or TRBV12-4 and TRBJ1-1; D is ambiguous. The CDR3 sequence is 12 residues long. V was pared by 0 bases and J by 7 bases, with 6 bases between. CDR3 DNA: TGTGCCAGCAGTTTAGCAGGATATGAAGCTTTCTTT. It codes for CASSLAGYEAFF.

This clonotype turned up a few times. The chain carries TRBV7-9 and TRBJ2-7, with D unclear. The CDR3 spans 13 residues. Trimming removed 5 bases from V and 3 bases from J, with 11 bases in between. The V gene's germline CDR1 is SEHNR and CDR2 FQNEAQ (reference sequence). The CDR3: CASSGKGNYEQYF. The CDR3 DNA is TGTGCCAGCAGCGGCAAGGGCAACTACGAGCAGTACTTC.

This clonotype was detected only a few times. This rearrangement joins TRBV7-9 to TRBJ2-1, with TRBD2 identical over 10 bases. The CDR3 totals 16 residues. Germline V CDR1 and CDR2: SEHNR, FQNEAQ (reference sequence). The junction had 6 bases not matched to a gene; V was cut back by 5 bases and J by 2 bases. Here the CDR3 DNA reads TGTGCCAGCAGCCCTAGTACTAGCGGGGCCTACAATGAGCAGTTCTTC. Amino acids: CASSPSTSGAYNEQFF.

A few counts support this clonotype. This chain links TRBV29-1 with TRBJ2-7; D is perhaps TRBD1 (6 bases). CDR3 length: 14 amino acids. Germline loops: CDR1 SQVTM, CDR2 ANQGSEA. V was trimmed by 0 bases and J by 3 bases, leaving 12 bases between them. In DNA form, the CDR3 reads TGCAGCGTTGAAGAGGCAGGGGCGGACTACGAGCAGTACTTC. This codes for CSVEEAGADYEQYF.

V and J are TRBV7-9 and TRBJ2-7; 7 bases line up with TRBD1. V was pared by 3 bases and J by 5 bases, with 4 bases of the junction left unmatched. CDR1 and CDR2 from the germline V gene are SEHNR and FQNEAQ (reference sequence). The CDR3 runs to 13 residues. The CDR3: CASSLTDRDEQYF. CDR3 DNA: TGTGCCAGCAGCTTGACAGACAGGGACGAGCAGTACTTC.

A few counts support this clonotype. The V gene is TRBV6-1, the J gene TRBJ2-5, with a tentative D call TRBD1 (5 bases). CDR3 size: 13 residues. The germline gives CDR1 MNHNS, CDR2 SASEGT. Trimming pared 2 bases from V and 10 bases from J, leaving 14 bases between. CDR3 protein: CASSELVRGDQYF. CDR3 DNA sequence: TGTGCCAGCAGTGAATTGGTTAGGGGCGACCAGTACTTC.

V usage is TRBV20-1 and J usage is TRBJ2-1; 15 positions agree with TRBD2. Germline assignment: CDR1 DFQATT and CDR2 SNEGSKA (reference sequence). With V trimmed by 6 bases and J by 0 bases, 6 bases remained unmatched. The CDR3 runs to 17 residues. CDR3 residues: CSAGTSGRPRSYNEQFF. In nucleotides, the CDR3 is TGCAGTGCGGGGACTAGCGGGAGGCCCCGCTCCTACAATGAGCAGTTCTTC.

CDR3 region: CASSNRGLQPQHF. CDR3 bases: TGTGCCAGCAGTAACCGGGGCCTGCAGCCCCAGCATTTT. The rearrangement uses TRBV27 and TRBJ1-5; TRBD1 is a possible D gene (5 bases). The CDR3 has 13 residues. Trimming removed 5 bases from V and 7 bases from J, with 12 bases in between. Germline CDR1 is MNHEY and CDR2 is SMNVEV (reference sequence).

The rearrangement joins TRBV6-5 to TRBJ2-6, with 10 positions matching TRBD1. Trimming at V came to 2 bases and at J to 2 bases, leaving 6 bases not matched to a gene. In germline, CDR1 is MNHEY, CDR2 SVGAGI. The CDR3 has 18 residues. The DNA for the CDR3 is TGTGCCAGCAGTTACAGCAGGACAGGGGGAACTGGGGCCAACGTCCTGACTTTC. Encoded protein: CASSYSRTGGTGANVLTF.

Ten or more counts support this clonotype. This chain uses TRBV5-1 with TRBJ2-5, with D maybe TRBD1 (8 bases). The CDR3 has 16 amino acids. The germline CDR1 and CDR2 sequences are SGHRS and YFSETQ. V lost 4 bases and J 5 bases, leaving 21 bases between the germline ends. CDR3 DNA sequence: TGCGCCAGCAGCCCCCAACAGGGGGGGGTATCGGAGACCCAGTACTTC. Residues: CASSPQQGGVSETQYF.

This chain links TRBV5-1 with TRBJ1-1; D uncertain. The length of the CDR3 is 14 residues. The V gene lost 1 base and the J gene lost 2 bases, with 9 bases spanning the gap. Germline-derived CDR1 and CDR2 are SGHRS and YFSETQ. Here the CDR3 reads CASSLLLTNTEAFF. CDR3 DNA: TGCGCCAGCAGCTTGCTTCTTACTAACACTGAAGCTTTCTTT.

This clonotype has a count of ten or more. V gene TRBV4-3 combines with J gene TRBJ2-7; TRBD1 aligns across 10 bases. CDR1 is LGHNA, CDR2 YSLEER, per germline. The CDR3 totals 15 residues. V lost 4 bases and J lost 4; bases outside the gene matches: 7. The chain's CDR3 is CASSLDRGPLYEQYF. DNA for the CDR3: TGCGCCAGCAGCCTCGACAGGGGGCCGCTATACGAGCAGTACTTC.

This chain connects TRBV5-1 to TRBJ2-5; the match to TRBD2 covers 8 bases. After removal of 0 bases from V and 4 bases from J, the junction contained 8 bases not matched to a gene. Germline V gene lookup returns CDR1 SGHRS and CDR2 YFSETQ. This CDR3 spans 16 amino acids. The CDR3 sequence: CASSLAGRGAVETQYF. DNA for the CDR3: TGCGCCAGCAGCTTGGCCGGGCGGGGGGCCGTAGAGACCCAGTACTTC.

This sequence joins TRBV3-1 and TRBJ2-3; D is undetermined. Germline CDR1 reads LGHDT; CDR2 reads YNNKEL (reference sequence). Trimming removed 3 bases from V and 4 bases from J, with 8 bases in between. CDR3 length: 13 amino acids. The CDR3 here is CASSQGNPDTQYF. The CDR3 nucleotides are TGTGCCAGCAGCCAGGGGAACCCAGATACGCAGTATTTT.

This sequence joins TRBV5-1 and TRBJ2-2, with 10 bases identical to TRBD2. CDR3 length: 17 residues. The germline V gene has CDR1 SGHRS and CDR2 YFSETQ. Trimming at V came to 4 bases and at J to 1 base, leaving 7 bases not matched to a gene. CDR3 coding DNA: TGCGCCAGCAGCCAAGAGGGACTAGCGATGAACACCGGGGAGCTGTTTTTT. This gives the protein CASSQEGLAMNTGELFF.

V gene TRBV6-5 combines with J gene TRBJ1-2; D call uncertain. The CDR3 is 15 amino acids. V lost 0 bases and J lost 0, with 8 bases in between. Germline CDR1 MNHEY, CDR2 SVGAGI. CDR3 loop: CASSYSGGSNYGYTF. The CDR3 DNA sequence: TGTGCCAGCAGTTACTCCGGCGGCTCTAACTATGGCTACACCTTC.

This chain connects TRBV12-3 or TRBV12-4 to TRBJ2-5, with D perhaps matching TRBD1 or TRBD2 (6 bases each). The V gene lost 7 bases and the J gene lost 5 bases, with 35 bases spanning the gap. This CDR3 comprises 20 residues. The DNA of the CDR3 is TGTGCCAGCATCTTCTGGGGGGCCTCATTATTTTCGGTGTCCGGGGAGACCCAGTACTTC. It codes for CASIFWGASLFSVSGETQYF.

This clonotype was detected many times. In DNA form, the CDR3 reads TGCGCCAGCAGCCAATGGCGGGACCCGAATGAAAAACTGTTTTTT. Protein sequence: CASSQWRDPNEKLFF. V is TRBV4-1 and J is TRBJ1-4; a weak D match, TRBD1 (5 bases). This CDR3 contains 15 residues. V lost 2 bases to trimming and J lost 5 bases, with 12 bases between them. The germline V gene has CDR1 MGHRA and CDR2 YSYEKL.

This clonotype was counted a few times. The chain employs TRBV5-1 and TRBJ1-5; TRBD1 might be the D (5 bases). This CDR3 contains 15 residues. With 4 bases removed from V and 5 bases from J, the gap between germline ends came to 16 bases. Germline values: CDR1 SGHRS, CDR2 YFSETQ. DNA of the CDR3: TGCGCCAGCAGCCCGGCTGGGGCGGCTTATCAGCCCCAGCATTTT. As protein: CASSPAGAAYQPQHF.

The genes are TRBV10-3 and TRBJ2-1, with 11 bases fitting TRBD1. The CDR3 has 14 residues. Per germline, CDR1 ENHRY and CDR2 SYGVKD. The J segment lost 5 bases and the V segment lost 9 bases, leaving 6 bases of the junction unmatched. DNA of the CDR3: TGTGCCATACAACCGGGACAGGGGGACAATGAGCAGTTCTTC. Amino acid sequence: CAIQPGQGDNEQFF.

The V gene is TRBV12-3 or TRBV12-4, the J gene TRBJ1-5; D is unresolved. Trimming cost V 3 bases and J 4 bases, with 7 bases left between them. This CDR3 comprises 13 residues. DNA of the CDR3: TGTGCCAGCAGTTTTGGCACAAATCAGCCCCAGCATTTT. Amino acids: CASSFGTNQPQHF.

This rearrangement joins TRBV7-9 to TRBJ2-3; 15 positions agree with TRBD2. Looked up from germline, CDR1 is SEHNR and CDR2 is FQNEAQ (reference sequence). The CDR3 totals 16 residues. J was trimmed by 4 bases and V by 5 bases; bases with no gene match: 4. The CDR3 nucleotides read TGTGCCAGCAGCCACGGACTAGCGGGGGGGCCAGATACGCAGTATTTT. Translated: CASSHGLAGGPDTQYF.

This clonotype was observed a handful of times. J is TRBJ2-1 and V is TRBV30; TRBD2 matches at 8 bases. The CDR3 runs to 14 residues. V shed 2 bases, J shed 8 bases, and the junction held 8 bases outside the gene matches. Germline assignment: CDR1 GTSNPN and CDR2 SVGIG (reference sequence). The CDR3 region is CAWSPGLEVDEQFF. The CDR3 DNA is TGTGCCTGGAGTCCGGGACTAGAGGTCGATGAGCAGTTCTTC.

This clonotype occurred a few times. J is TRBJ2-4 and V is TRBV11-2; D uncertain. Trimming took off 2 bases at V and 3 bases at J, with 11 bases between the two ends. The CDR3 covers 15 residues. The germline gives CDR1 SGHAT, CDR2 FQNNGV. CDR3 coding DNA: TGTGCCAGCAGCTTATCCGGGCTGGGCAAAAACATTCAGTACTTC. Translating gives CASSLSGLGKNIQYF.

V usage is TRBV4-1 and J usage is TRBJ1-5; D ambiguous. V dropped 0 bases and J dropped 5 bases, with 8 bases sitting between them. The CDR3 loop spans 14 amino acids. Germline V gene lookup returns CDR1 MGHRA and CDR2 YSYEKL. The CDR3 is CASSQDRNDQPQHF. Here the CDR3 DNA reads TGCGCCAGCAGCCAAGATCGGAACGATCAGCCCCAGCATTTT.

This clonotype was counted only a few times. The chain carries TRBV4-3 and TRBJ2-7, with a tentative D call TRBD2 (6 bases). V was shortened by 4 bases and J by 1 base, with 17 bases between the two germline ends. CDR3 length: 16 residues. The germline V gene encodes CDR1 LGHNA and CDR2 YSLEER. For the CDR3, the DNA is TGCGCCAGCAGCCCAGGAGAAGGGACTTCATCCTACGAGCAGTACTTC. It specifies CASSPGEGTSSYEQYF.

The chain joins TRBV20-1 to TRBJ2-1, with TRBD2 identical over 7 bases. After removal of 3 bases from V and 1 base from J, the junction contained 15 bases not matched to a gene. Germline assignment: CDR1 DFQATT and CDR2 SNEGSKA (reference sequence). There are 18 residues in the CDR3. The CDR3 here is CSARANLERGVSYNEQFF. CDR3 in DNA: TGCAGTGCTAGGGCAAATCTGGAGCGGGGCGTGTCCTACAATGAGCAGTTCTTC.

The table lists this clonotype with many counts. The chain carries TRBV10-3 and TRBJ2-1; the match to TRBD1 covers 10 bases. Germline CDR1 reads ENHRY; CDR2 reads SYGVKD. V lost 7 bases and J lost 8; bases outside the gene matches: 11. The CDR3 has 15 amino acids. The CDR3 DNA follows: TGTGCCATCACCGAGGGACAGGGGAAGTTCGATGAGCAGTTCTTC. It is translated as CAITEGQGKFDEQFF.